This T cell receptor beta chain was recovered during a study of Tregs in tolerant kidney transplant recipients. This CDR3 has 12 amino acids. In germline, CDR1 is MDHEN, CDR2 SYDVKM. V shed 2 bases and J shed 3 bases, with 4 bases lying between them. Assay: immunoSEQ multiplex PCR; the TCRdb copy retains only in-frame clones and omits some. The repertoire holds 70,000 to 95,000 clones, roughly 90% seen once, with approximately 0.35% in the top ten. Sequenced material: Tregs from blood, taken before the transplant. The clonotype comes from a human donor who received a combined kidney and bone marrow transplant. This chain links TRBV28 with TRBJ1-2; the D is unclear. CDR3 nucleotides: TGTGCCAGCAGTTTAGTGGACTATGGCTACACCTTC. As protein: CASSLVDYGYTF.